The 30 T cell receptor beta chains given below trace back to one sample, sequenced in a study of T-cell reconstitution after alpha-beta-depleted transplantation in children. Unique molecular identifiers tagged the TCRbeta library. In TCRdb, the PCR reads were re-called with MiXCR into one record per CDR3 protein. The sample consists of about 900,000 distinct CDR3 sequences, around 30% of them appearing once. The sample consisted of PBMCs, mostly from graft donor cells, taken 360 days after TCRalphabeta/CD19-depleted stem cell transplant. The receptor source for this set is a boy under two years old who had a stem cell transplant for SCID, so the T cells may come from the graft donor.

This clonotype was counted between two and nine times. The chain recombines TRBV20-1 with TRBJ2-3; 9 bases map to TRBD1. The trim removed 7 bases at V and 3 bases at J, leaving 11 bases unmatched. This CDR3 is built from 15 residues. CDR1 and CDR2 from the germline V gene are DFQATT and SNEGSKA (reference sequence). This CDR3 is CSVCRRTGVTDTQYF. Here the CDR3 DNA reads TGCAGTGTTTGCCGAAGGACAGGGGTAACAGATACGCAGTATTTT.

This clonotype was seen more than once but under ten times. The chain links TRBV29-1 to TRBJ2-1, with TRBD1 matching 8 bases. CDR3 size: 13 residues. Germline CDR1 and CDR2: SQVTM and ANQGSEA. With 7 bases clipped from V and 9 bases from J, the junction kept 11 bases outside the gene matches. CDR3 sequence reads: CSAGDRLRGEQFF. Written as DNA, the CDR3 is TGCAGCGCCGGGGACAGGTTAAGGGGTGAGCAGTTCTTC.

This clonotype was seen just once. This chain uses TRBV20-1 with TRBJ2-7; D is possibly TRBD1 (5 bases). Trimming stripped 2 bases from V and 4 bases from J, with 12 bases between. There are 13 residues in the CDR3. Germline V gene lookup returns CDR1 DFQATT and CDR2 SNEGSKA (reference sequence). Here the CDR3 reads CSARPTERYEQYF. The CDR3 coding sequence is TGCAGTGCTAGACCGACAGAACGGTACGAGCAGTACTTC.

The genes are TRBV12-3 or TRBV12-4 and TRBJ1-1; D gene unclear. V was clipped by 5 bases and J by 6 bases, with 13 bases between them. The CDR3 has 13 residues. The chain's CDR3 is CASSLDPKAEAFF. CDR3 nucleotide sequence: TGTGCCAGCAGTCTCGACCCGAAGGCTGAAGCTTTCTTT.

This clonotype was counted only a few times. This rearrangement joins TRBV12-3 or TRBV12-4 to TRBJ2-3; 9 bases agree with TRBD2. Trimming cost V 3 bases and J 6 bases; bases outside gene matches: 4. This CDR3 has 14 amino acids. CDR3 region: CASSFRLAEDTQYF. CDR3 sequence (DNA): TGTGCCAGCAGTTTCCGACTAGCGGAGGATACGCAGTATTTT.

The V and J genes are TRBV12-3 or TRBV12-4 and TRBJ2-6; D call uncertain. Deletions cut 3 bases from V and 1 base from J, with 13 bases between. This CDR3 region has 17 residues. The CDR3 DNA reads as TGTGCCAGCAGTTTCGTGCATCGGGTATCTGGGGCCAACGTCCTGACTTTC. It is translated as CASSFVHRVSGANVLTF.

This clonotype was seen ten or more times. J is TRBJ2-7 and V is TRBV12-3 or TRBV12-4; possible D gene TRBD1, 5 bases. V dropped 7 bases and J dropped 2 bases, with 18 bases sitting between them. CDR3 length equals 15 residues. CDR3 nucleotides: TGTGCCAGCACTTTCCGTACAGGTCCCCCCTACGAGCAGTACTTC. It specifies CASTFRTGPPYEQYF.

This chain joins TRBV20-1 and TRBJ2-1; 10 bases line up with TRBD1. Germline lookup yields CDR1 DFQATT and CDR2 SNEGSKA (reference sequence). This CDR3 contains 14 residues. Losses at the gene ends were 6 bases for V and 7 bases for J; bases not matched to a gene: 9. The CDR3 region is CSALRQGAGNEQFF. The CDR3, as DNA: TGCAGTGCCCTTCGACAGGGGGCAGGGAATGAGCAGTTCTTC.

This clonotype was seen only a few times. V gene TRBV2 combines with J gene TRBJ2-3; D call uncertain. Germline V lookup: CDR1 SNHLY, CDR2 FYNNEI. This CDR3 comprises 13 residues. The germline V and J ends were trimmed by 4 bases and 0 bases, with 5 bases remaining between them. The CDR3 region is CASSVYSTDTQYF. The CDR3 DNA follows: TGTGCCAGCAGTGTGTACAGCACAGATACGCAGTATTTT.

The CDR3 nucleotides read TGTGCCAGCAGCTTAGTAGGACAGGGGACCTCTGGAAACACCATATATTTT. This gives the protein CASSLVGQGTSGNTIYF. The chain joins TRBV7-8 to TRBJ1-3; TRBD1 matches at 9 bases. V was clipped by 1 base and J by 0 bases; unmatched bases: 4. The CDR3 loop spans 17 amino acids. Looked up from germline, CDR1 is SGHVS and CDR2 is FQNEAQ.

The chain is built from TRBV28 and TRBJ2-3, with D possibly matching TRBD1 (7 bases). The CDR3 runs 14 residues. CDR1 MDHEN and CDR2 SYDVKM come from the germline V gene. Trimming took 3 bases from V and 7 from J, leaving 14 bases between them. The CDR3 coding sequence is TGTGCCAGCAGTTTCCACCAGGGGGGTAATACGCAGTATTTT. Protein product: CASSFHQGGNTQYF.

This clonotype was observed a few times. This chain joins TRBV15 and TRBJ2-1; no clear D. Between the trimmed V and J ends, which lost 3 bases and 0 bases, there was a span of 15 bases. The CDR3 consists of 17 residues. Looked up from germline, CDR1 is LNHNV and CDR2 is YYDKDF (reference sequence). CDR3 bases: TGTGCCACCAGCAGGGTCGTTGACCGACACTCCTACAATGAGCAGTTCTTC. Translation: CATSRVVDRHSYNEQFF.

This chain links TRBV29-1 with TRBJ1-4, with 9 bases aligning to TRBD1. The junction had 11 bases not matched to a gene; V was cut back by 7 bases and J by 5 bases. Germline V CDR1 and CDR2: SQVTM, ANQGSEA. The CDR3 totals 15 residues. The chain's CDR3 is CSAEGRGTGNEKLFF. CDR3 bases: TGCAGCGCCGAAGGTCGGGGGACAGGGAATGAAAAACTGTTTTTT.

Notes on this clonotype: With a much larger clone just one base away, this may be a read error. The chain combines TRBV10-3 with TRBJ2-3, with 7 bases aligning to TRBD2. J gave up 1 base and V 6 bases, and 1 base lay outside the gene matches. The CDR3 extends over 13 amino acids. Germline loops: CDR1 ENHRY, CDR2 SYGVKD. The CDR3 nucleotides are TGTGCCATCAGCCGGGGGGGCACAGATACGCAGTATTTT. This translates into CAISRGGTDTQYF.

The chain links TRBV5-6 to TRBJ2-5; 7 nucleotides match TRBD2. With V trimmed by 4 bases and J by 7 bases, 19 bases remained unmatched. Germline CDR1 is SGHDT and CDR2 is YYEEEE. This CDR3 spans 17 amino acids. Written as DNA, the CDR3 is TGTGCCAGCAGCCCCCTGTCGTGGCGGGGGACGAAGATGACCCAGTACTTC. Its translation: CASSPLSWRGTKMTQYF.

This rearrangement joins TRBV4-1 to TRBJ1-3; D is unclear. Germline-derived CDR1 and CDR2 are MGHRA and YSYEKL. The CDR3 is made up of 17 amino acids. The V gene lost 0 bases and the J gene lost 0 bases, with 12 bases spanning the gap. The CDR3 DNA follows: TGCGCCAGCAGCCAAGAACCGGCGGAACACTCTGGAAACACCATATATTTT. This gives the protein CASSQEPAEHSGNTIYF.

V usage is TRBV7-7 and J usage is TRBJ2-1; no reliable D call. The CDR3 is made up of 16 amino acids. Germline assignment: CDR1 SSHAT and CDR2 FNYEAQ (reference sequence). The V end lost 3 bases, the J end lost 5 bases, and 17 bases lay between the germline ends. The CDR3 reads CASSFNSEKVDNEQFF. The CDR3 DNA follows: TGTGCCAGCAGCTTTAATAGTGAAAAGGTCGACAATGAGCAGTTCTTC.

This chain uses TRBV9 with TRBJ2-1; unclear D gene. The CDR3 is 13 amino acids. The V end lost 0 bases, the J end lost 7 bases, and 8 bases lay between the germline ends. Germline V CDR1 and CDR2: SGDLS, YYNGEE. The CDR3: CASSVGPTNEQFF. The DNA of the CDR3 is TGTGCCAGCAGCGTAGGGCCAACAAATGAGCAGTTCTTC.

This clonotype was seen a handful of times. The J gene is TRBJ2-2, the V gene TRBV4-1; D assignment may be TRBD1 or TRBD2 (7 bases each). The V gene's germline CDR1 is MGHRA and CDR2 YSYEKL. V lost 1 base and J lost 7, with 13 bases in between. The CDR3 runs 15 residues. This CDR3 reads CASSQVQGGSGELFF. The CDR3 DNA is TGCGCCAGCAGCCAAGTCCAGGGGGGGAGCGGGGAGCTGTTTTTT.

This clonotype was detected once. The chain combines TRBV12-3 or TRBV12-4 with TRBJ1-1, with a possible D match to TRBD1 (5 bases). The CDR3 runs 15 residues. V gave up 5 bases and J gave up 6 bases, with 19 bases separating them. This CDR3 reads CASSLTSAGLAEAFF. CDR3 coding DNA: TGTGCCAGCAGTCTAACTTCAGCGGGACTAGCTGAAGCTTTCTTT.

J is TRBJ2-5 and V is TRBV29-1; TRBD1 aligns across 8 bases. J lost 7 bases, V lost 3 bases, and 4 bases had no gene match. Germline V gives CDR1 SQVTM, CDR2 ANQGSEA. CDR3 size: 12 residues. CDR3 nucleotide sequence: TGCAGCGTTGAGGTCAGGGGGCGGACCCAGTACTTC. Amino acid sequence: CSVEVRGRTQYF.

The chain recombines TRBV12-3 or TRBV12-4 with TRBJ2-5; D may be TRBD2 (5 bases). CDR3 length equals 15 residues. V dropped 1 base and J dropped 5 bases, with 14 bases sitting between them. CDR3 DNA: TGTGCCAGCAGTTTAGGACGGGGAGATCGGGAGACCCAGTACTTC. Translation: CASSLGRGDRETQYF.

Points on this clonotype: A junction boundary mismatches the germline segment, possibly from a read error. The gene calls are TRBV28 and TRBJ2-3; D is unclear. The CDR3 contains 14 residues. Looked up from germline, CDR1 is MDHEN and CDR2 is SYDVKM. The CDR3 DNA follows: TGTGCCAGCAGTTTCGGAACCCTCACAAATACGCAGTATTTT. As protein: CASSFGTLTNTQYF.

This clonotype was detected a few times. This rearrangement joins TRBV6-1 to TRBJ2-5; 10 bases map to TRBD1. Germline CDR1 MNHNS, CDR2 SASEGT. J gave up 4 bases and V 6 bases, and 8 bases lay outside the gene matches. This CDR3 has 15 amino acids. CDR3 residues: CASSRLTGGAETQYF. CDR3 nucleotide sequence: TGTGCCAGCAGCCGCTTGACAGGGGGCGCAGAGACCCAGTACTTC.

The J gene is TRBJ2-6, the V gene TRBV29-1, with D possibly being TRBD1 (5 bases). V lost 3 bases, J lost 4 bases, and 10 bases lay in between. CDR3 size: 14 residues. From germline, CDR1 is SQVTM and CDR2 ANQGSEA. The CDR3 DNA reads as TGCAGCGTTGACCAGGGTTCAGGGGCCAACGTCCTGACTTTC. Translation: CSVDQGSGANVLTF.

Concerning this clonotype itself: A read error may produce the germline difference seen at one junction end. V and J are TRBV20-1 and TRBJ2-3, with 11 bases identical to TRBD1. This CDR3 is built from 17 residues. Looked up from germline, CDR1 is DFQATT and CDR2 is SNEGSKA (reference sequence). CDR3 amino acids: CCARDRPGQGGSDTQYF. The CDR3 coding sequence is TGCTGTGCTAGAGATAGACCGGGACAGGGGGGGTCAGATACGCAGTATTTT.

This clonotype was counted only a few times. The chain couples TRBV7-3 to TRBJ1-2, with a weak D call TRBD1 (5 bases). The CDR3 sequence is 12 residues long. CDR1 SGHTA and CDR2 FQGTGA come from the germline V gene. V lost 2 bases and J 8 bases, leaving 9 bases between the germline ends. As DNA, the CDR3 is TGTGCCAGCAGCTTAGAGGGGCAGGGCTACACCTTC. Translated: CASSLEGQGYTF.

CDR3: CASEAPYNEQFF. CDR3 bases: TGTGCCAGCGAAGCTCCTTACAATGAGCAGTTCTTC. The J gene is TRBJ2-1, the V gene TRBV28; D unclear. CDR1 is MDHEN and CDR2 is SYDVKM in the germline V gene. V lost 8 bases and J lost 4, with 9 bases in between. This CDR3 contains 12 residues.

The chain recombines TRBV29-1 with TRBJ2-2; TRBD1 aligns across 7 bases. This CDR3 is 14 amino acids long. V gave up 7 bases and J gave up 1 base; unmatched junction bases: 6. The germline V gene encodes CDR1 SQVTM and CDR2 ANQGSEA. The CDR3: CSAKDRKNTGELFF. CDR3 bases: TGCAGCGCCAAGGACAGGAAGAACACCGGGGAGCTGTTTTTT.

This clonotype was observed a handful of times. The chain joins TRBV9 to TRBJ2-5; D is possibly TRBD2 (7 bases). Trimming removed 1 base from V and 4 bases from J, with 14 bases in between. There are 15 residues in the CDR3. Germline V gene sequence: CDR1 SGDLS, CDR2 YYNGEE. CDR3 DNA sequence: TGTGCCAGCAGCGTACAGGGGAGGGAAGGAGAGACCCAGTACTTC. It yields the protein CASSVQGREGETQYF.